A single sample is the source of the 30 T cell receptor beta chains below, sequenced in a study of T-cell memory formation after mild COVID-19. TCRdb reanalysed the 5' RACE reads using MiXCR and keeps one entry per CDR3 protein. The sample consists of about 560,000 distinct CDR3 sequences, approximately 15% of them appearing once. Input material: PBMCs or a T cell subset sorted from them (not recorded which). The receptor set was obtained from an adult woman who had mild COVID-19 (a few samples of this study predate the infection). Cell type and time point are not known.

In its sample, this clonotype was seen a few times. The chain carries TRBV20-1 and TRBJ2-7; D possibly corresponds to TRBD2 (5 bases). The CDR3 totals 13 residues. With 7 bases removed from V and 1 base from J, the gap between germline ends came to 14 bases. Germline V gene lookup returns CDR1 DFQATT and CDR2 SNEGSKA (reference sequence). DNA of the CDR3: TGCAGTGGCGCGGGTCTTACATCCTACGAGCAGTACTTC. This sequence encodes CSGAGLTSYEQYF.

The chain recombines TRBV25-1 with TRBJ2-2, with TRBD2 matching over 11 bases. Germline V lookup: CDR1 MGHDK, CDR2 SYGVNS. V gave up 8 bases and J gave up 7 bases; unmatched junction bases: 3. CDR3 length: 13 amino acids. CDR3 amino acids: CASAGLADGELFF. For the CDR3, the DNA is TGTGCCAGCGCGGGACTAGCGGACGGGGAGCTGTTTTTT. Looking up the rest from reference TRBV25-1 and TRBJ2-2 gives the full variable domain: EADIYQTPRYLVIGTGKKITLECSQTMGHDKMYWYQQDPGMELHLIHYSYGVNSTEKGDLSSESTVSRIRTEHFPLTLESARPSHTSQYLCASAGLADGELFFGEGSRLTVL.

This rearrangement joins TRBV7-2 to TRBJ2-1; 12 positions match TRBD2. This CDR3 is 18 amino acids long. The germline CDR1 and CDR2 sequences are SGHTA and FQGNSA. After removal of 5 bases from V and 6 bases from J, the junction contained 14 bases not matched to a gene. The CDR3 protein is CASSQGWLAGGLGNEQFF. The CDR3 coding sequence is TGTGCCAGCAGCCAGGGATGGCTAGCGGGGGGGCTTGGCAATGAGCAGTTCTTC. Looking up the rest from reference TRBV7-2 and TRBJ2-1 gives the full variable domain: GAGVSQSPSNKVTEKGKDVELRCDPISGHTALYWYRQSLGQGLEFLIYFQGNSAPDKSGLPSDRFSAERTGGSVSTLTIQRTQQEDSAVYLCASSQGWLAGGLGNEQFFGPGTRLTVL.

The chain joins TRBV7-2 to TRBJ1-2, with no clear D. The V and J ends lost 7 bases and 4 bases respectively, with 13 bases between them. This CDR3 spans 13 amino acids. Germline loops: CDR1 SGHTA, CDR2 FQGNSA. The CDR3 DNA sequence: TGTGCCAGCACGCCGGCCCCGGGCTATGGCTACACCTTC. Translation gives CASTPAPGYGYTF.

CDR3 nucleotides: TGTGCCAGCAGTGAAGGGCTTAGATTGGGAAATCAGCCCCAGCATTTT. Translation gives CASSEGLRLGNQPQHF. The chain combines TRBV6-1 with TRBJ1-5; D gene ambiguous. Per germline, CDR1 MNHNS and CDR2 SASEGT. There are 16 residues in the CDR3. V was cut by 1 base and J by 4 bases, with 14 bases left in between.

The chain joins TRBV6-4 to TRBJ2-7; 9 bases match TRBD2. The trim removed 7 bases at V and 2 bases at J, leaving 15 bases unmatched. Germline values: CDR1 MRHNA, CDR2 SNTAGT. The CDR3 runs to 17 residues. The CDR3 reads CASTRHKGAGGPYEQYF. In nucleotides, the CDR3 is TGTGCCAGCACCCGACATAAGGGGGCGGGAGGGCCCTACGAGCAGTACTTC.

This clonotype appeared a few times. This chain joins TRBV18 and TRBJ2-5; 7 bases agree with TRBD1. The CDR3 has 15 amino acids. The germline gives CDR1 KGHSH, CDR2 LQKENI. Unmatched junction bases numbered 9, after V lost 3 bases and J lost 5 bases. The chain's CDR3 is CASSPRDSSWETQYF. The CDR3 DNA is TGTGCCAGCTCACCCCGGGACAGCTCGTGGGAGACCCAGTACTTC.

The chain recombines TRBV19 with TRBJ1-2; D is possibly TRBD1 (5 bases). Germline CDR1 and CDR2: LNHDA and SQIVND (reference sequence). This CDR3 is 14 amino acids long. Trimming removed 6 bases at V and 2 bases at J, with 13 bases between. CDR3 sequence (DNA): TGTGCCAGTAGCTCAGGGAAATGGAACTATGGCTACACCTTC. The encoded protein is CASSSGKWNYGYTF. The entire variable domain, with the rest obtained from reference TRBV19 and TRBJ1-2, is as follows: DGGITQSPKYLFRKEGQNVTLSCEQNLNHDAMYWYRQDPGQGLRLIYYSQIVNDFQKGDIAEGYSVSREKKESFPLTVTSAQKNPTAFYLCASSSGKWNYGYTFGSGTRLTVV.

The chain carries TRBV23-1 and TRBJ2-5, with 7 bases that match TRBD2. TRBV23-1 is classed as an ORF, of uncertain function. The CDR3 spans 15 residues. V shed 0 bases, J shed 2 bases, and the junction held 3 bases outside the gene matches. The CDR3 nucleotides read TGCGCCAGCAGTCAATCCGGGACTACACAAGAGACCCAGTACTTC. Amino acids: CASSQSGTTQETQYF.

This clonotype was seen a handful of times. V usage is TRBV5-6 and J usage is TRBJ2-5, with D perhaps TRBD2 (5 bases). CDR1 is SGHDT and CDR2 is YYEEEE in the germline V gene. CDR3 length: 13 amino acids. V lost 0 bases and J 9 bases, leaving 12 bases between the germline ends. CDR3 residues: CASSLDRGAAQYF. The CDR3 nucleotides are TGTGCCAGCAGCTTGGACCGGGGAGCGGCCCAGTACTTC.

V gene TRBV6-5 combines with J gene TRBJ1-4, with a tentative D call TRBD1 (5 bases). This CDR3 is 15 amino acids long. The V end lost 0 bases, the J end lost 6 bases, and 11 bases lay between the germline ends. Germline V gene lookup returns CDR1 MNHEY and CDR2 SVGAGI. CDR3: CASSYSAGWDEKLFF. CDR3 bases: TGTGCCAGCAGTTACTCGGCAGGGTGGGATGAAAAACTGTTTTTT.

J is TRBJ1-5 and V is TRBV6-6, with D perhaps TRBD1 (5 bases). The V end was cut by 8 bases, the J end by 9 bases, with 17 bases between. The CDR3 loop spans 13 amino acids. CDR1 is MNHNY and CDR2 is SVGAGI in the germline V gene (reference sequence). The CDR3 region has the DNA TGTGCCAGCCTTGGGGGGGTGGGGATGCCCCAGCATTTT. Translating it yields CASLGGVGMPQHF.

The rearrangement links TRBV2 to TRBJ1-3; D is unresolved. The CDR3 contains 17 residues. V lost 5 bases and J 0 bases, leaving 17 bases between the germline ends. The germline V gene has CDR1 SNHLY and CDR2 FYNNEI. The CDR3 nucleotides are TGTGCCAGCAGTAAACGACCCCGACGGCCCTCTGGAAACACCATATATTTT. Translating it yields CASSKRPRRPSGNTIYF.

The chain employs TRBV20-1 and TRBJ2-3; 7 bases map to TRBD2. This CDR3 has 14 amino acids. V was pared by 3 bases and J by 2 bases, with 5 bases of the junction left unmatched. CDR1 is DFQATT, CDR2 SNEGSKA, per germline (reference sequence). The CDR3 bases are TGCAGTGCTAGTCTGGGGGGGGACACAGATACGCAGTATTTT. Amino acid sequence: CSASLGGDTDTQYF.

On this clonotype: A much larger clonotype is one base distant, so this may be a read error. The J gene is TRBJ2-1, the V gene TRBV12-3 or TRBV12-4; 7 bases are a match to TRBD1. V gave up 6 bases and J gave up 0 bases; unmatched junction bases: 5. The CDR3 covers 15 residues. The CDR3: CASRPQGSSYNEQFF. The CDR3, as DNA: TGTGCCAGCAGACCACAGGGGAGCTCCTACAATGAGCAGTTCTTC.

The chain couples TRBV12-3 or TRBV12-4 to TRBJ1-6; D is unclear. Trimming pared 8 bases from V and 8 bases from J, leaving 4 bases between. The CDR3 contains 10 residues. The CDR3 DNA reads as TGTGCCAGCGATGATTCACCCCTCCACTTT. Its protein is CASDDSPLHF.

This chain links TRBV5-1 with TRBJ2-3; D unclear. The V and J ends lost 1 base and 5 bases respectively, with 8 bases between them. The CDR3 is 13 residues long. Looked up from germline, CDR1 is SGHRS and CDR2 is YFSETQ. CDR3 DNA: TGCGCCAGCAGCTTGCGTTTGAGAGATACGCAGTATTTT. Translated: CASSLRLRDTQYF.

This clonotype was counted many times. CDR3 sequence: CASSKTTGTGRYGYTF. CDR3 coding DNA: TGTGCCAGCAGTAAGACAACCGGGACAGGTCGATATGGCTACACCTTC. The chain carries TRBV12-3 or TRBV12-4 and TRBJ1-2; 8 nucleotides match TRBD1. V was pared by 5 bases and J by 5 bases, with 13 bases of the junction left unmatched. The CDR3 consists of 16 residues.

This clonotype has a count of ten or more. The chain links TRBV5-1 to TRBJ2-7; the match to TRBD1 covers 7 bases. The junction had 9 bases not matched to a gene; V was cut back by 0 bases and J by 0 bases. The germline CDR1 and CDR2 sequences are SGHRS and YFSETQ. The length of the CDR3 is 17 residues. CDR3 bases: TGCGCCAGCAGCTTGGAGGGGTGGGGACAGAACTCCTACGAGCAGTACTTC. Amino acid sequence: CASSLEGWGQNSYEQYF. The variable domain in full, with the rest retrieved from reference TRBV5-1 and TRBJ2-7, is KAGVTQTPRYLIKTRGQQVTLSCSPISGHRSVSWYQQTPGQGLQFLFEYFSETQRNKGNFPGRFSGRQFSNSRSEMNVSTLELGDSALYLCASSLEGWGQNSYEQYFGPGTRLTVT.

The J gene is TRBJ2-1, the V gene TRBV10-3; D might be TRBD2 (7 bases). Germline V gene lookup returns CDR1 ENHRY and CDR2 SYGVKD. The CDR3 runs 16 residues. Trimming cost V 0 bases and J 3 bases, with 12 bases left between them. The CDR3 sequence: CAISESGGGHYNEQFF. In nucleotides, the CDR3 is TGTGCCATCAGTGAGTCGGGCGGGGGCCACTACAATGAGCAGTTCTTC.

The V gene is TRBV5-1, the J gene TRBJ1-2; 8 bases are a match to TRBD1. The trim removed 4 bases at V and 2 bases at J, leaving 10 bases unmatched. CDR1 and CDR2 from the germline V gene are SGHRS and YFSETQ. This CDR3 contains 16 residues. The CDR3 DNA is TGCGCCAGCAGCGTGGAAACGACAGGGGCGAACTATGGCTACACCTTC. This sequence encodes CASSVETTGANYGYTF.

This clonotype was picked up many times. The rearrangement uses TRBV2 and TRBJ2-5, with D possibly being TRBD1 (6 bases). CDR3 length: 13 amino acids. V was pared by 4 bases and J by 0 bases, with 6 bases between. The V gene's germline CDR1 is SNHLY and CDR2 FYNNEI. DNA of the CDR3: TGTGCCAGCAGTGGGACAGACCAAGAGACCCAGTACTTC. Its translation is CASSGTDQETQYF.

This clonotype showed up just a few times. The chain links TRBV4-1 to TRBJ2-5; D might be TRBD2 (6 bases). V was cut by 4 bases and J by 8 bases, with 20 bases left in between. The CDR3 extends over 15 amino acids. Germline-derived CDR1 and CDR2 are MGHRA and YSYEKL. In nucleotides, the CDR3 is TGCGCCAGCAGCCCCGAGGCAGGCGGGGTGTTTACCCAGTACTTC. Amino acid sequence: CASSPEAGGVFTQYF.

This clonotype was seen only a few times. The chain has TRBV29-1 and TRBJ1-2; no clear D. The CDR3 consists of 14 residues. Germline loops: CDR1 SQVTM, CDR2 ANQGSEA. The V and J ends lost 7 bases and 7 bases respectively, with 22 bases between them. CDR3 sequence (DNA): TGCAGCGCCACCCAAGGACCCCAAGGGAGTGGCTACACCTTC. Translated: CSATQGPQGSGYTF.

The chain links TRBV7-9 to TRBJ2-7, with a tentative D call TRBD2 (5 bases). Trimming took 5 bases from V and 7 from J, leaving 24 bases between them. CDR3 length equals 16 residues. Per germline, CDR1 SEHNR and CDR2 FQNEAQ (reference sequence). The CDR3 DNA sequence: TGTGCCAGCAGCCATACTAGGGCATCCAAAGGCTGGGAGCAGTACTTC. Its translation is CASSHTRASKGWEQYF.

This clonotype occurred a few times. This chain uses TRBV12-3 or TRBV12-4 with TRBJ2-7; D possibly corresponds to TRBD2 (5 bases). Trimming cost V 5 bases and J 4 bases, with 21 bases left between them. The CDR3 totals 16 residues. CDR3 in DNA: TGTGCCAGCAGTCCGAGGGCTACTGGCGGGCGGTACGAGCAGTACTTC. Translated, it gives CASSPRATGGRYEQYF.

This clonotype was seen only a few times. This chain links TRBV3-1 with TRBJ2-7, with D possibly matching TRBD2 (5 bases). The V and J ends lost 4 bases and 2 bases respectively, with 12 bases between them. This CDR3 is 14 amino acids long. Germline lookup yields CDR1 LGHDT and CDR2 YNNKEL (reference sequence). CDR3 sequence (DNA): TGTGCCAGCAGCCGAGGGCGGGCGACCTACGAGCAGTACTTC. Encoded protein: CASSRGRATYEQYF.

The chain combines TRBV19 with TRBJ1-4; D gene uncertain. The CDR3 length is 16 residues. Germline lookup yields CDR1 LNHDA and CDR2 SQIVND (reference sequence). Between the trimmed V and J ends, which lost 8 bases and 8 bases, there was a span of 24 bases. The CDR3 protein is CASSKIDVGRREKLFF. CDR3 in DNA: TGTGCCAGTTCCAAGATTGACGTCGGACGGAGGGAAAAACTGTTTTTT.

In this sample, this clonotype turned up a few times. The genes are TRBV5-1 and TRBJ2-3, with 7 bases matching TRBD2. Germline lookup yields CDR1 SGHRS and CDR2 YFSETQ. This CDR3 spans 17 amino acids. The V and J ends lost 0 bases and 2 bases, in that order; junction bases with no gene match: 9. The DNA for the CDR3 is TGCGCCAGCAGCTTGGCCCCGGGACTACACCTCACAGATACGCAGTATTTT. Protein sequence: CASSLAPGLHLTDTQYF.

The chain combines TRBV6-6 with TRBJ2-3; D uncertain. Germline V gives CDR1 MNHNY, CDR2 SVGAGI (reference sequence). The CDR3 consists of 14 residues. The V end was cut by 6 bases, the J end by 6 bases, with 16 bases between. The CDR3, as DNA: TGTGCCAGCAGGCCTAGAACTATGGGCGATACGCAGTATTTT. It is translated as CASRPRTMGDTQYF.